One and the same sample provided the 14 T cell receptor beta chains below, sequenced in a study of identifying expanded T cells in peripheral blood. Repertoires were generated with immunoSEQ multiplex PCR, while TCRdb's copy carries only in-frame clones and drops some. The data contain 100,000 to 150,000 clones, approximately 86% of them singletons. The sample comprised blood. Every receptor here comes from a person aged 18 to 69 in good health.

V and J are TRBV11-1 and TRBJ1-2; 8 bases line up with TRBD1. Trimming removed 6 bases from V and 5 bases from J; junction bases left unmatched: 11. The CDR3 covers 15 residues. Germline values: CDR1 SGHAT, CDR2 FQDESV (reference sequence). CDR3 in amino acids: CASRRDRGDLYGYTF. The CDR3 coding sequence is TGTGCCAGCAGGCGAGACAGGGGAGATTTGTATGGCTACACCTTC.

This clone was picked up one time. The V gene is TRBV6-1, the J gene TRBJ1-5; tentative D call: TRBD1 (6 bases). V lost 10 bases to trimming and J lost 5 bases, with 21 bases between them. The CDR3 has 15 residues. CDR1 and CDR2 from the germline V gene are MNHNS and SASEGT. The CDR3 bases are TGTGCCACCAAATCGCTAACAGGGTCGGATCAGCCCCAGCATTTT. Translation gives CATKSLTGSDQPQHF.

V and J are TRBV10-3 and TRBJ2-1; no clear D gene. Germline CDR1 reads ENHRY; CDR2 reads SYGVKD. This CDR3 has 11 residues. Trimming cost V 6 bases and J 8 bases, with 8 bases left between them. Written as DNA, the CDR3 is TGTGCCATCAGGGAAATCTATGAGCAGTTCTTC. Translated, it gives CAIREIYEQFF.

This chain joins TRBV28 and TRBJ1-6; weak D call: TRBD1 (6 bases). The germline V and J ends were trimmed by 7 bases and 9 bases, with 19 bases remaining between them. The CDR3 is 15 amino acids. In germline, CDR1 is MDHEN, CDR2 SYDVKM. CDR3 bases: TGTGCCAGCACTGTACGGGGGGCGCTGGGTTCACCCCTCCACTTT. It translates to CASTVRGALGSPLHF.

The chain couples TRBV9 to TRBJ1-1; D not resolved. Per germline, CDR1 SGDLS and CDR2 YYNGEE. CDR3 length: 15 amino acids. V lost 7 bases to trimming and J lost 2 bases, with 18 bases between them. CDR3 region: CASSSAGMINTEAFF. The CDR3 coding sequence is TGTGCCAGCTCGTCGGCGGGGATGATAAACACTGAAGCTTTCTTT.

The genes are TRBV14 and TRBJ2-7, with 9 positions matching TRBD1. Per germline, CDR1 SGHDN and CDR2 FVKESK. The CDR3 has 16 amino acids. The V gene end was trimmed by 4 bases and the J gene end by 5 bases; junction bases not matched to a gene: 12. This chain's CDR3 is CASSRLENRGRNEQYF. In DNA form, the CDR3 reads TGTGCCAGCAGCCGACTTGAAAACAGGGGGCGGAACGAGCAGTACTTC.

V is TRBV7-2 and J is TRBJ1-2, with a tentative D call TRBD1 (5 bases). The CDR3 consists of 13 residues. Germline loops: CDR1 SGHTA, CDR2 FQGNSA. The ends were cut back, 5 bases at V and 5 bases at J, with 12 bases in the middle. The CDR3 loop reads CASSRDVGYGYTF. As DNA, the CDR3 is TGTGCCAGCAGCCGGGACGTTGGATATGGCTACACCTTC.

The CDR3 DNA is TGTGCCAGCAGCGCCGGGACAGAACACTACGAGCAGTACTTC. Amino acid sequence: CASSAGTEHYEQYF. The genes are TRBV11-2 and TRBJ2-7; 7 bases agree with TRBD1. V shed 5 bases, J shed 3 bases, and the junction held 7 bases outside the gene matches. There are 14 residues in the CDR3. Germline CDR1 and CDR2: SGHAT and FQNNGV.

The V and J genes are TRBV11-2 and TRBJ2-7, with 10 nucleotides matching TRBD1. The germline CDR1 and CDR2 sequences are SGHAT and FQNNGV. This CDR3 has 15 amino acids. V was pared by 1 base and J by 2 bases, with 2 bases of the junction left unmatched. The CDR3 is CASSLAGTGAYEQYF. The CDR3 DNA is TGTGCCAGCAGCTTAGCCGGGACAGGGGCCTACGAGCAGTACTTC.

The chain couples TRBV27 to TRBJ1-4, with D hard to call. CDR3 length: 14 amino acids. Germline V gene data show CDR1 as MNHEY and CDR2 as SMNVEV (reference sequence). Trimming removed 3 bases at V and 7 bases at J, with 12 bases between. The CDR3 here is CASSFRGEVEKLFF. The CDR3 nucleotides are TGTGCCAGCAGTTTCCGGGGAGAGGTTGAAAAACTGTTTTTT.

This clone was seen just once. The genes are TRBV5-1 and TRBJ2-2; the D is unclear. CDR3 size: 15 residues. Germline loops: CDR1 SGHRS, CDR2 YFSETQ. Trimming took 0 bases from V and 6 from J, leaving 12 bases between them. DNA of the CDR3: TGCGCCAGCAGCTTGGGGGATTTTGGCGCCGGGGAGCTGTTTTTT. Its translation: CASSLGDFGAGELFF.

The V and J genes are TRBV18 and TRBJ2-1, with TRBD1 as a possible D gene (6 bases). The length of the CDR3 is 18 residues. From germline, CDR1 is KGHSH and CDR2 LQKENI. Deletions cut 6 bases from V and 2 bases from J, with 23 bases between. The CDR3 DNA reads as TGTGCCAGCTCCGGAATAAGACAGGCCGCCGGCACCTACAATGAGCAGTTCTTC. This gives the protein CASSGIRQAAGTYNEQFF.

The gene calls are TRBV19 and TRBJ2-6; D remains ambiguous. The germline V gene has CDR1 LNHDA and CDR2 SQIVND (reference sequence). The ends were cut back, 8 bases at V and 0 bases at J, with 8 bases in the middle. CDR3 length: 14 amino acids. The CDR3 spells CASGRYSGANVLTF. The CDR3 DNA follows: TGTGCCAGTGGACGGTACTCTGGGGCCAACGTCCTGACTTTC. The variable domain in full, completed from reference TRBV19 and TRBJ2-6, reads DGGITQSPKYLFRKEGQNVTLSCEQNLNHDAMYWYRQDPGQGLRLIYYSQIVNDFQKGDIAEGYSVSREKKESFPLTVTSAQKNPTAFYLCASGRYSGANVLTFGAGSRLTVL.

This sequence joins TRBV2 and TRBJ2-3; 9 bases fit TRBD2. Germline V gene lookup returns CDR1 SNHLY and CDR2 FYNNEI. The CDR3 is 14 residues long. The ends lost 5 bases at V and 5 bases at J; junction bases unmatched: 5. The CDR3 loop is CASSPGLAIDTQYF. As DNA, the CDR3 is TGTGCCAGCAGTCCAGGACTAGCGATAGATACGCAGTATTTT.